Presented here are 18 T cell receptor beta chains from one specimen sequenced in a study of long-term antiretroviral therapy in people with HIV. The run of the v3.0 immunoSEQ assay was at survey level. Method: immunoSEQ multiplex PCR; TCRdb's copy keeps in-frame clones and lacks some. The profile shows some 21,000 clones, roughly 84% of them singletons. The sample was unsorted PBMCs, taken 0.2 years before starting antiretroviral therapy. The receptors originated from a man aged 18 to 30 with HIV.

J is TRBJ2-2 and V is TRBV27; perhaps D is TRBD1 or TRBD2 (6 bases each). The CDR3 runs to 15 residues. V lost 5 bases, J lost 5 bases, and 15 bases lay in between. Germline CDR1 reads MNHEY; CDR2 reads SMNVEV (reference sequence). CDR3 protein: CASSQGGGSTGELFF. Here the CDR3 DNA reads TGTGCCAGCAGTCAAGGGGGAGGTTCAACCGGGGAGCTGTTTTTT.

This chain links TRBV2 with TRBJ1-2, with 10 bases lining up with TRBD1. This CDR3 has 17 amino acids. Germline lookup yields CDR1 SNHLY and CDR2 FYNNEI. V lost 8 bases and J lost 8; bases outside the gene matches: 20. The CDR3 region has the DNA TGTGCCAGCTCAACGATCGGGACAGGGGACCGAAAGAGGGGCTACACCTTC. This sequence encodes CASSTIGTGDRKRGYTF.

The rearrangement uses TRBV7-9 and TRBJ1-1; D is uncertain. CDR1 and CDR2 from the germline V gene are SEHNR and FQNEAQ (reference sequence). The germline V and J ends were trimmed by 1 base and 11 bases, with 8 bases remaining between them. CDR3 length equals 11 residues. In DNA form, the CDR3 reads TGTGCCAGCAGCTTAGGGGGTCGGGCTTTCTTT. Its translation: CASSLGGRAFF.

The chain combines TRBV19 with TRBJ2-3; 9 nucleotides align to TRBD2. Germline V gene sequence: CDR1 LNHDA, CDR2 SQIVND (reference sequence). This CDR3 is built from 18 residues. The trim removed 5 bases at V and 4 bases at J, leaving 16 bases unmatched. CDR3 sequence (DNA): TGTGCCAGTAGTCCCCCGGGGACTAGCTGGAAAGGCGCAGATACGCAGTATTTT. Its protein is CASSPPGTSWKGADTQYF. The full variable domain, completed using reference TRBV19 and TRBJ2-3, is DGGITQSPKYLFRKEGQNVTLSCEQNLNHDAMYWYRQDPGQGLRLIYYSQIVNDFQKGDIAEGYSVSREKKESFPLTVTSAQKNPTAFYLCASSPPGTSWKGADTQYFGPGTRLTVL.

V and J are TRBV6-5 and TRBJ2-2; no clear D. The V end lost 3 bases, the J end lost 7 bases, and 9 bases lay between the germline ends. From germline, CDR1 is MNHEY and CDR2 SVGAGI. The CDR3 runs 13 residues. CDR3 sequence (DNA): TGTGCCAGCAGTTATCCCCGTCTCGGGGAGCTGTTTTTT. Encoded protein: CASSYPRLGELFF.

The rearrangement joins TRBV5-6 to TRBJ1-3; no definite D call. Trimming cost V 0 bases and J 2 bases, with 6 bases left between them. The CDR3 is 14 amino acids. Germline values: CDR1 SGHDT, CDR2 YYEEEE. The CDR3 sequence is CASSLVGAGNTIYF. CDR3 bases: TGTGCCAGCAGCTTGGTAGGCGCTGGAAACACCATATATTTT.

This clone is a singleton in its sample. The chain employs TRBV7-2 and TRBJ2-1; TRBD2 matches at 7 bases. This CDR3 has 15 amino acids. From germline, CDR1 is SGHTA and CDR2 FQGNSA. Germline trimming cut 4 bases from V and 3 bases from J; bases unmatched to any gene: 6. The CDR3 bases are TGTGCCAGCAGCTACTCTAGGGACTACTACAATGAGCAGTTCTTC. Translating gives CASSYSRDYYNEQFF.

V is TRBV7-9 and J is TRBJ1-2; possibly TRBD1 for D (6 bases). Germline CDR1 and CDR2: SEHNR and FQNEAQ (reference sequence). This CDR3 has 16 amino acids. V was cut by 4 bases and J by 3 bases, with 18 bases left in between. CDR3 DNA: TGTGCCAGCAGCTCACAGGGTATGGGACTTTACTATGGCTACACCTTC. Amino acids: CASSSQGMGLYYGYTF.

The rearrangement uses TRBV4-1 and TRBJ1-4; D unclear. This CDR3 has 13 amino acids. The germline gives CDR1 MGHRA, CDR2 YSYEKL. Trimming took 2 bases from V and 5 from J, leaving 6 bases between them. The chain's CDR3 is CASSQFLNEKLFF. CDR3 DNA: TGCGCCAGCAGCCAATTCCTGAATGAAAAACTGTTTTTT.

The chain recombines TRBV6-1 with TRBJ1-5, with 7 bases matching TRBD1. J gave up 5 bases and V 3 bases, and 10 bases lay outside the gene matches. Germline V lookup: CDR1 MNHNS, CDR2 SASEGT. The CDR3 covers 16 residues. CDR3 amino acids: CASSDPDRSYYQPQHF. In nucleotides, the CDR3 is TGTGCCAGCAGTGACCCGGACAGGAGCTATTATCAGCCCCAGCATTTT.

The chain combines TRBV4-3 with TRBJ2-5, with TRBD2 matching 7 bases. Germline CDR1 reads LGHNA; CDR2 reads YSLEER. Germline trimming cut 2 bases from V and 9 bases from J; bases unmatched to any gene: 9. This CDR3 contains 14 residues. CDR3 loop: CASSQSGGVEPQYF. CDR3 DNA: TGCGCCAGCAGCCAATCGGGGGGTGTGGAGCCCCAGTACTTC.

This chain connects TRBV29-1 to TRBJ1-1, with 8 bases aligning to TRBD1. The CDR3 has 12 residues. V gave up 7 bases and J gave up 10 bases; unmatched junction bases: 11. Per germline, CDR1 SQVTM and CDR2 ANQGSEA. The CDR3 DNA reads TGCAGCGGCGGCGACAGGGGTGCTCGAGCTTTCTTT. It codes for CSGGDRGARAFF.

The CDR3 loop is CASSLGLAGGYTGELFF. The CDR3 DNA sequence: TGCGCCAGCAGCTTGGGACTAGCGGGAGGATATACCGGGGAGCTGTTTTTT. The rearrangement joins TRBV5-1 to TRBJ2-2; 13 bases are shared with TRBD2. This CDR3 contains 17 residues. V shed 0 bases, J shed 5 bases, and the junction held 4 bases outside the gene matches. The germline CDR1 and CDR2 sequences are SGHRS and YFSETQ.

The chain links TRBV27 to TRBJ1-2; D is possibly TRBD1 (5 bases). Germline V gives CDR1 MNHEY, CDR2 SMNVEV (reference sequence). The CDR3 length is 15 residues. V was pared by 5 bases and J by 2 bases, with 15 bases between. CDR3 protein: CASSPYPTENYGYTF. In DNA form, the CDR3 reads TGTGCCAGCAGTCCCTACCCGACAGAGAACTATGGCTACACCTTC.

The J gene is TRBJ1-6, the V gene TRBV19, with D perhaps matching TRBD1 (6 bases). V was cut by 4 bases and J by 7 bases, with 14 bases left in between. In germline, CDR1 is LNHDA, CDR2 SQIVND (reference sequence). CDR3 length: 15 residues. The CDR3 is CASSSVGATNSPLHF. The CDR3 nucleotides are TGTGCCAGTAGTAGCGTGGGGGCTACCAATTCACCCCTCCACTTT. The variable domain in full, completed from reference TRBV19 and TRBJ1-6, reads DGGITQSPKYLFRKEGQNVTLSCEQNLNHDAMYWYRQDPGQGLRLIYYSQIVNDFQKGDIAEGYSVSREKKESFPLTVTSAQKNPTAFYLCASSSVGATNSPLHFGNGTRLTVT.

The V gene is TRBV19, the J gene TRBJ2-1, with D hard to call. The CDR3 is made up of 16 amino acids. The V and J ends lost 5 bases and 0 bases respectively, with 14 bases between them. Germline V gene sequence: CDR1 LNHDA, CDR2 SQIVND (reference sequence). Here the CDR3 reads CASSPALVPSYNEQFF. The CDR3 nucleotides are TGTGCCAGTAGTCCAGCCTTAGTCCCCTCCTACAATGAGCAGTTCTTC. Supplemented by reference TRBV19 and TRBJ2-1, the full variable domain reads DGGITQSPKYLFRKEGQNVTLSCEQNLNHDAMYWYRQDPGQGLRLIYYSQIVNDFQKGDIAEGYSVSREKKESFPLTVTSAQKNPTAFYLCASSPALVPSYNEQFFGPGTRLTVL.

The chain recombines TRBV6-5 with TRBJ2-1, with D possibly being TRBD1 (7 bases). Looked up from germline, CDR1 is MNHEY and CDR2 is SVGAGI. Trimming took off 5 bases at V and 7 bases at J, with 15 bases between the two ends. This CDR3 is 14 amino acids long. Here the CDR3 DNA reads TGTGCCAGCAGTCCCGGGCAGGGGGGAAATGAGCAGTTCTTC. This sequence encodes CASSPGQGGNEQFF.

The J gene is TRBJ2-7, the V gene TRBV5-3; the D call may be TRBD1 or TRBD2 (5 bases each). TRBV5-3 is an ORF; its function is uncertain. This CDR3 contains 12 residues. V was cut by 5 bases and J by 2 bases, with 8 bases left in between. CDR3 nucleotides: TGTGCCAGAAGGGGACGGACCTACGAGCAGTACTTC. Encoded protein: CARRGRTYEQYF.